This T cell receptor (beta chain) was observed in a study of cytomegalovirus exposure and HLA in healthy donors. About the research overall: Around 190 million T cells yielded approximately 100 million unique TCR beta sequences, as an earlier analysis found. Study results and caveats: Later genetic work tied a missense DCLRE1C variant to beta-chain V and J trimming.

CDR1 is SGHAT, CDR2 FQNNGV, per germline. V was cut by 1 base and J by 1 base, with 11 bases left in between. The CDR3 has 15 amino acids. This clone was counted a single time. The antigen remains unidentified. Primers: 60 Vbeta forward and 13 Jbeta reverse. Profiled with immunoSEQ multiplex PCR; TCRdb holds only in-frame clones, not every one. Here the sample spans about 120,000 clones, approximately 79% being singletons. The specimen was PBMCs. The receptor was derived from a man aged 25-45 years in good health and CMV-seropositive. This chain connects TRBV11-2 to TRBJ2-7; possible D gene TRBD2, 6 bases. The CDR3 reads CASSLGWGDSYEQYF. Here the CDR3 DNA reads TGTGCCAGCAGCTTAGGTTGGGGGGATTCCTACGAGCAGTACTTC.